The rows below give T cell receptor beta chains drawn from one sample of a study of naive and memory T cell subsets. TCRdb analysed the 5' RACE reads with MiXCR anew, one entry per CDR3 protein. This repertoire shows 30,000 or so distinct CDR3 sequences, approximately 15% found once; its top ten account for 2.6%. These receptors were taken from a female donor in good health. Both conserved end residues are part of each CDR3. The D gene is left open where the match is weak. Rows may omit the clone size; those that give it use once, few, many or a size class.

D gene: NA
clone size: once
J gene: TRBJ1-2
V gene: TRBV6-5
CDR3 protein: CASSFGGGYTF
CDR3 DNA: TGTGCCAGCAGTTTTGGTGGCGGCTACACCTTC

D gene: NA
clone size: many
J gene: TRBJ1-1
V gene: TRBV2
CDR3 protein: CASRNTLNTEAFF
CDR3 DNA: TGTGCCAGCAGGAATACACTGAACACTGAAGCTTTCTTT

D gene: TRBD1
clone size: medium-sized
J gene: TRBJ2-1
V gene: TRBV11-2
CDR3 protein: CASTPDRTYNEQFF
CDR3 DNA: TGTGCCAGCACCCCGGACAGGACCTACAATGAGCAGTTCTTC

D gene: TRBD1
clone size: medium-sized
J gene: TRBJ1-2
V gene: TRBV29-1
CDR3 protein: CSVTGGADYGDTF
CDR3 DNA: TGCAGCGTCACAGGGGGCGCTGACTATGGCGACACCTTC

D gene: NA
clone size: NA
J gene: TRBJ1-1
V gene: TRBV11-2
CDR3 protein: CASSQTGNTEAFF
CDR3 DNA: TGTGCCAGCAGCCAAACAGGGAACACTGAAGCTTTCTTT

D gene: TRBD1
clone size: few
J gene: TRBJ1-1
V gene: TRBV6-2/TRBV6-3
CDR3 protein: CASRGQMNTEAFF
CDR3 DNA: TGTGCCAGCAGGGGACAGATGAACACTGAAGCTTTCTTT

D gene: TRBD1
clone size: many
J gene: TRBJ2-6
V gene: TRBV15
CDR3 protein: CATSRSLQGFPATGANVLTF
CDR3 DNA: TGTGCCACCAGCAGATCTTTACAGGGGTTCCCTGCTACTGGGGCCAACGTCCTGACTTTC

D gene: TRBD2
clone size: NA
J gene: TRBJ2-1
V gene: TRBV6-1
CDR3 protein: CASSAGTSGGHQVEQFF
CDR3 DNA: TGTGCCAGCAGCGCCGGGACTAGCGGGGGCCACCAGGTTGAGCAGTTCTTC

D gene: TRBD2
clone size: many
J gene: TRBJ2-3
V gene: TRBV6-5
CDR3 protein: CASSSVAGLGDTQYF
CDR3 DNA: TGTGCCAGCAGTTCGGTAGCGGGGCTGGGAGATACGCAGTATTTT

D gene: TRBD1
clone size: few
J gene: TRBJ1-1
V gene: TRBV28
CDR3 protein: CASSLQGATTFF
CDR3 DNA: TGTGCCAGCAGTTTACAGGGGGCGACGACTTTCTTT

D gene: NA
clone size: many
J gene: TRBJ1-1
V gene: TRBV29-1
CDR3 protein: CSVHDNTEAFF
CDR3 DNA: TGCAGCGTTCACGACAACACTGAAGCTTTCTTT

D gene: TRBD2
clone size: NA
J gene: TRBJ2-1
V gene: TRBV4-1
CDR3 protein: CASNQDPGGDYFNEQFF
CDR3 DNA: TGCGCCAGCAACCAAGATCCTGGGGGGGACTACTTTAATGAGCAGTTCTTC

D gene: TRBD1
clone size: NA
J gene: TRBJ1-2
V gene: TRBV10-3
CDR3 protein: CAISGTGKNYGYTF
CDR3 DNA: TGTGCCATCAGTGGGACAGGGAAAAACTATGGCTACACCTTC

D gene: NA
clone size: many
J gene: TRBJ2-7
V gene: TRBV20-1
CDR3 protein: CSAVLDYEQYF
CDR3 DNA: TGCAGTGCCGTTCTGGACTACGAGCAGTACTTC

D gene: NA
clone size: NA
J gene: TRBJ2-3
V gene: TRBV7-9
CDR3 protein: CASSLASGSTDTQYF
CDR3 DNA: TGTGCCAGCAGCTTAGCTAGCGGATCCACAGATACGCAGTATTTT

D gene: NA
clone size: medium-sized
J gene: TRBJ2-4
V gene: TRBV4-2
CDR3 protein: CASSQDNIVQYF
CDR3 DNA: TGTGCCAGCAGCCAAGATAATATCGTTCAGTACTTC

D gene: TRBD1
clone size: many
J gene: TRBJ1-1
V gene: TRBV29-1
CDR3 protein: CSVLVSGGTEAFF
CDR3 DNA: TGCAGCGTTTTGGTGTCAGGGGGCACTGAAGCTTTCTTT

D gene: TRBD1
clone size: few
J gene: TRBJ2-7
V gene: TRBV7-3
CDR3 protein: CASSRTGNYEQYF
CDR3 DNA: TGTGCCAGCAGCCGGACAGGGAACTACGAGCAGTACTTC

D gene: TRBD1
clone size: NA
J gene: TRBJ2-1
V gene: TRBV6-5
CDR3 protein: CASYRLRGGRSPSSYNEQFF
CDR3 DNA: TGTGCCAGTTACCGATTACGAGGGGGCCGGTCCCCGAGCTCCTACAATGAGCAGTTCTTC

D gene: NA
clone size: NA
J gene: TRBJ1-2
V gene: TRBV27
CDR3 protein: CASSFRGGYGYTF
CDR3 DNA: TGTGCCAGCAGTTTCAGGGGTGGCTATGGCTACACCTTC

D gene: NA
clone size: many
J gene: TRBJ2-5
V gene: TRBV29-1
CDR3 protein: CSVALLRQQETQYF
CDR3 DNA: TGCAGCGTGGCCCTCCTTCGACAGCAAGAGACCCAGTACTTC

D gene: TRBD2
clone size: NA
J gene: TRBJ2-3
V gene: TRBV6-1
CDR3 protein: CASTQLAGGTDTQYF
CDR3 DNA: TGTGCCAGCACCCAACTAGCGGGGGGCACAGATACGCAGTATTTT

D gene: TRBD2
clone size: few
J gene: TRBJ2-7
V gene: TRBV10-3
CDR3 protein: CAMSRGGGLDEQYF
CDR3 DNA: TGTGCCATGAGTCGGGGGGGGGGGCTCGACGAGCAGTACTTC

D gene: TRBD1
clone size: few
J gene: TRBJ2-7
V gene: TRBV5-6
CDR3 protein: CASSLWRTGGFGKEQYF
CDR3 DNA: TGTGCCAGCAGCTTGTGGAGGACAGGGGGCTTCGGTAAAGAGCAGTACTTC

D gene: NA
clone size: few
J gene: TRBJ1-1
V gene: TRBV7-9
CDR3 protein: CASSPTGDTEAFF
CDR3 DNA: TGTGCCAGCAGCCCGACGGGGGACACTGAAGCTTTCTTT

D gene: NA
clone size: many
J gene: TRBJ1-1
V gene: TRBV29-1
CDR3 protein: CSVDSKGQNTEAFF
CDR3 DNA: TGCAGCGTTGATAGTAAGGGGCAGAACACTGAAGCTTTCTTT

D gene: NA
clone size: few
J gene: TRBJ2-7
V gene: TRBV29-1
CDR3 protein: CSVEVPAGFVYEQYF
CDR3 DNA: TGCAGCGTTGAAGTCCCGGCAGGGTTTGTCTACGAGCAGTACTTC

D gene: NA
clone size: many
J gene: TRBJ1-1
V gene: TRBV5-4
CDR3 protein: CASVKPGTEAFF
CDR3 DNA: TGTGCCAGCGTCAAACCGGGTACTGAAGCTTTCTTT

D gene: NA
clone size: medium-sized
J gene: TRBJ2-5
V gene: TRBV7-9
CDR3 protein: CASSLIGRGEETQYF
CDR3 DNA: TGTGCCAGCAGCTTAATCGGCAGGGGGGAGGAGACCCAGTACTTC

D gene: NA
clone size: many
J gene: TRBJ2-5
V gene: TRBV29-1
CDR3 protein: CSVEVLVLGETQYF
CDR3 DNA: TGCAGCGTTGAAGTACTAGTTCTGGGGGAGACCCAGTACTTC

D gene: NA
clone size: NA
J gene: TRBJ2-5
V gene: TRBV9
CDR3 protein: CASTKTDQETQYF
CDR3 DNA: TGTGCCAGCACCAAGACGGACCAAGAGACCCAGTACTTC

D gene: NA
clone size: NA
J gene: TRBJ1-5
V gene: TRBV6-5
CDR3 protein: CASSYLGPYSNQPQHF
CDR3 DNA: TGTGCCAGCAGTTACCTCGGACCTTATAGCAATCAGCCCCAGCATTTT

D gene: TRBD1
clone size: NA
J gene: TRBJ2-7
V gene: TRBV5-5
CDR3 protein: CASSLVLTGAYEQYF
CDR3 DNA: TGTGCCAGCAGCTTGGTATTAACAGGGGCCTACGAGCAGTACTTC

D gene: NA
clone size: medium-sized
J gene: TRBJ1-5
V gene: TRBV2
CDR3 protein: CASSKRAASKPQHF
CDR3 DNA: TGTGCCAGCAGTAAGCGCGCCGCCAGTAAGCCCCAGCATTTT

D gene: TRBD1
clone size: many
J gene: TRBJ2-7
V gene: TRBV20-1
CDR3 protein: CSALNRGRTYEQYF
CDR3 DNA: TGCAGTGCTCTTAACAGGGGGCGGACCTACGAGCAGTACTTC

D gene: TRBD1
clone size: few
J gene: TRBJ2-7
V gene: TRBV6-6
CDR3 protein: CASGKTGVEQYF
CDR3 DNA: TGTGCCAGCGGGAAGACAGGGGTCGAGCAGTACTTC

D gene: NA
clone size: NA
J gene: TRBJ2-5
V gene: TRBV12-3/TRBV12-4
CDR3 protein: CASSLSGGETQYF
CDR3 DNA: TGTGCCAGCAGTTTATCGGGCGGCGAGACCCAGTACTTC

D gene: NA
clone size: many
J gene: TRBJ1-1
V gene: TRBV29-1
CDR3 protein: CSVVGNNPEAFF
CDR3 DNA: TGCAGCGTTGTGGGTAACAACCCTGAAGCTTTCTTT

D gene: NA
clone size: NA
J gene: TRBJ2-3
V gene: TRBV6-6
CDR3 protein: CASNGVTDTQYF
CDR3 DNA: TGTGCCAGCAATGGCGTCACAGATACGCAGTATTTT

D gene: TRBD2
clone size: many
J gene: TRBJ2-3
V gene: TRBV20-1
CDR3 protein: CSATSGGHGDTQYF
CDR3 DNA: TGCAGTGCTACCAGCGGGGGGCATGGAGATACGCAGTATTTT

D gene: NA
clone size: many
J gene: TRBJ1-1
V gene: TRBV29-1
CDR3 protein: CSVDPGGTEAFF
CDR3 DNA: TGCAGCGTTGACCCGGGGGGCACTGAAGCTTTCTTT

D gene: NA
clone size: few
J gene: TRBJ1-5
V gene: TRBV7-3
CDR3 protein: CASSRAGGQPQHF
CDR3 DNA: TGTGCCAGCAGCCGAGCCGGGGGGCAGCCCCAGCATTTT

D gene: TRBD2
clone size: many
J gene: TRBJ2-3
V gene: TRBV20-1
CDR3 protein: CSAHRLALSTDTQYF
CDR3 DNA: TGCAGTGCCCACCGACTAGCGCTTAGCACAGATACGCAGTATTTT

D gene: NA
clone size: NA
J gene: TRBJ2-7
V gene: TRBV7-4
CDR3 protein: CASSHSPGYISYEQYF
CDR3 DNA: TGTGCCAGCAGCCATAGCCCAGGGTACATATCCTACGAGCAGTACTTC

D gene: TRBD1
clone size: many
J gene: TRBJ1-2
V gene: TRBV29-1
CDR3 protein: CSGGEGAGGYTF
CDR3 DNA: TGCAGCGGGGGAGAGGGGGCTGGTGGCTACACCTTC

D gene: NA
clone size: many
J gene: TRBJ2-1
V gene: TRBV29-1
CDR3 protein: CSVFEHITYNEQFF
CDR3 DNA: TGCAGCGTTTTTGAACACATAACCTACAATGAGCAGTTCTTC

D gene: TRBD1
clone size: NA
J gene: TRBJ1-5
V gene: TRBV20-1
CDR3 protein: CSARKGQVNQPQHF
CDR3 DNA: TGCAGTGCTAGAAAAGGACAGGTTAATCAGCCCCAGCATTTT

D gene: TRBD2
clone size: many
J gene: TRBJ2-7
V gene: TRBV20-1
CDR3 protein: CSATTSGGLYEQYF
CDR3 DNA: TGCAGTGCTACGACTAGCGGGGGCCTGTACGAGCAGTACTTC

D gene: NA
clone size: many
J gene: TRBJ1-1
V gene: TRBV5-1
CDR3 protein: CASSDLDRAFF
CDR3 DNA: TGCGCCAGCAGCGATTTAGACAGAGCTTTCTTT

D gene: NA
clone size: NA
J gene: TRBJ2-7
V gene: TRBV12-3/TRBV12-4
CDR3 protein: CASSLNAYEQYF
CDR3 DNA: TGTGCCAGCAGTTTAAATGCCTACGAGCAGTACTTC

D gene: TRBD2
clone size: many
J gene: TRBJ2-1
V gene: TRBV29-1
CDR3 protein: CSVDGFPRAGDGGSYNEQFF
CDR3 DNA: TGCAGCGTTGACGGGTTTCCCAGGGCGGGGGACGGAGGCTCCTACAATGAGCAGTTCTTC

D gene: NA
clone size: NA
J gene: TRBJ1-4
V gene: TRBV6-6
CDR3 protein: CASSYGAGRSNEKLFF
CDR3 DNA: TGTGCCAGCAGTTACGGTGCGGGACGGAGTAATGAAAAACTGTTTTTT

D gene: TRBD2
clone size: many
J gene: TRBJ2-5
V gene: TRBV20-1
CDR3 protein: CSARDSAGGWETQYF
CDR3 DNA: TGCAGTGCTAGAGATTCGGCGGGGGGTTGGGAGACCCAGTACTTC

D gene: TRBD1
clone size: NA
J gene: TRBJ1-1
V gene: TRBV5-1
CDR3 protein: CASSSLQGDTEAFF
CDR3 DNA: TGCGCCAGCAGCTCTTTACAGGGGGACACTGAAGCTTTCTTT

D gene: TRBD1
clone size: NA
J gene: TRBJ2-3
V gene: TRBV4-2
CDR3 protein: CASSQDTGGSTDTQYF
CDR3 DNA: TGTGCCAGCAGCCAAGATACAGGGGGGAGCACAGATACGCAGTATTTT

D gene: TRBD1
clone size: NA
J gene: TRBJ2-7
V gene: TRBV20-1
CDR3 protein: CSARAYRTGDSYEQYF
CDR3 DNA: TGCAGTGCTAGAGCCTACCGGACAGGGGACTCCTACGAGCAGTACTTC

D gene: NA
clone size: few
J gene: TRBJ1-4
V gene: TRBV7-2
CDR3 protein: CASSLRGSGEKLFF
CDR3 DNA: TGTGCCAGCAGCTTACGGGGGAGTGGGGAAAAACTGTTTTTT

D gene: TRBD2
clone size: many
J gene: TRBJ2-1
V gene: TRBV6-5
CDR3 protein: CASRESGGKINELFF
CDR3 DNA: TGTGCCAGCAGGGAGAGCGGGGGGAAAATCAATGAGCTGTTCTTC

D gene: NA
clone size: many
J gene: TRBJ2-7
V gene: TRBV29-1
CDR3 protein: CSVVQGTYEQYF
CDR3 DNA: TGCAGCGTTGTTCAGGGGACCTACGAGCAGTACTTC